This record looks at one TCR beta chain sequence and its context. Germline CDR1 SGDLS, CDR2 YYNGEE. The junction had 4 bases not matched to a gene; V was cut back by 2 bases and J by 5 bases. This CDR3 is built from 15 residues. The data are from a study of blood T cell repertoires in COVID-19. Data came from immunoSEQ multiplex PCR; TCRdb stores just in-frame clones and leaves some out. The repertoire holds over 200,000 clones, with 70% to 90% as singletons. Specimen: PBMCs or T cells enriched from blood (not recorded which). The rearrangement uses TRBV9 and TRBJ2-5, with TRBD2 identical over 12 bases. The clonotype comes from a man between 25 and 39 years old who had recovered from COVID-19. The CDR3 DNA reads as TGTGCCAGCAGCGTGGGGACTAGCGGGTTTGAGACCCAGTACTTC. As protein: CASSVGTSGFETQYF. The full variable domain, in which reference TRBV9 and TRBJ2-5 provide the parts outside the CDR3, is DSGVTQTPKHLITATGQRVTLRCSPRSGDLSVYWYQQSLDQGLQFLIQYYNGEERAKGNILERFSAQQFPDLHSELNLSSLELGDSALYFCASSVGTSGFETQYFGPGTRLLVL.